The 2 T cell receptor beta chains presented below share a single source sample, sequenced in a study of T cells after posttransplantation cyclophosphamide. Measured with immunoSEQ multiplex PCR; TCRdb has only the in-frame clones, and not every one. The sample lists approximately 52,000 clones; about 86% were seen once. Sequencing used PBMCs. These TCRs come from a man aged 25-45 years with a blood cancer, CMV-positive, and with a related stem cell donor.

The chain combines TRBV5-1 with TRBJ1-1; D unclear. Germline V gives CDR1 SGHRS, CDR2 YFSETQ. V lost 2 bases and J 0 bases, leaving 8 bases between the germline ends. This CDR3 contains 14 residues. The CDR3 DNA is TGCGCCAGCAGCTTCCTGTCAGTGAACACTGAAGCTTTCTTT. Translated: CASSFLSVNTEAFF.

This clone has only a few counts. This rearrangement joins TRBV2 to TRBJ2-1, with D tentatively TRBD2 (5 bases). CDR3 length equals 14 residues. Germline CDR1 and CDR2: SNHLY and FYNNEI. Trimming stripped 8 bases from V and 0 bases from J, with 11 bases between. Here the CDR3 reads CASSPTSSYNEQFF. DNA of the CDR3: TGTGCCAGCTCCCCCACTAGCTCCTACAATGAGCAGTTCTTC.